Listed below are T cell receptor beta chains from one sample, sequenced in a study of T-cell memory formation after mild COVID-19. MiXCR was run by TCRdb on the 5' RACE reads, yielding one entry per CDR3 protein. The sample lists approximately 250,000 distinct CDR3 sequences, around 16% occurring once. Sequencing was done on a sample of PBMCs or a T cell subset sorted from them (not recorded which). The source is a man aged 18 to 29 who had mild COVID-19 (a few samples of this study predate the infection). Cell type and time point are not known. The CDR3 runs from the conserved cysteine through the conserved F or W. D genes are given only for firm matches. Clone sizes are given selectively: once, few, many, or a class where the clone is expanded.

j_gene,abundance,d_gene,v_gene,CDR3aa,CDR3nt
TRBJ2-5,.,.,TRBV19,CASSPQGYKTQYF,TGTGCCAGTAGTCCACAGGGTTACAAGACCCAGTACTTC
TRBJ2-1,many,.,TRBV12-3/TRBV12-4,CASSMTGEQGVNEQFF,TGTGCCAGCAGTATGACAGGTGAACAGGGAGTCAATGAGCAGTTCTTC
TRBJ2-7,.,TRBD2,TRBV5-1,CASRGLAGGSYEQYF,TGCGCCAGCAGGGGACTAGCGGGGGGGAGTTACGAGCAGTACTTC
TRBJ1-2,few,.,TRBV9,CASSPNRNHNYGYTF,TGTGCCAGCAGCCCCAACAGGAACCATAACTATGGCTACACCTTC
TRBJ1-3,.,.,TRBV7-2,CASSLAPGLSGNTIYF,TGTGCCAGCAGCTTAGCCCCGGGACTGTCTGGAAACACCATATATTTT
TRBJ2-1,.,.,TRBV7-6,CASSPQVPYNEQFF,TGTGCCAGCAGCCCCCAGGTCCCCTACAATGAGCAGTTCTTC
TRBJ2-5,.,.,TRBV6-2/TRBV6-3,CASSYLGLETQYF,TGTGCCAGCAGTTACCTCGGCTTGGAGACCCAGTACTTC
TRBJ2-7,few,TRBD1,TRBV6-6,CASSSLDREAGEQYF,TGTGCCAGCAGTTCCCTGGACAGGGAGGCGGGCGAGCAGTACTTC
TRBJ2-7,once,TRBD2,TRBV29-1,CSATAGDWSYEQYF,TGCAGCGCCACGGCGGGGGACTGGTCCTACGAGCAGTACTTC
TRBJ2-2,.,TRBD2,TRBV6-5,CASSYSGGGAGELFF,TGTGCCAGCAGTTATAGCGGGGGCGGCGCCGGGGAGCTGTTTTTT
TRBJ2-3,.,.,TRBV2,CATMREAANTDTQYF,TGTGCCACCATGAGAGAGGCAGCTAACACAGATACGCAGTATTTT
TRBJ2-1,few,.,TRBV18,CASSPQSGANEQFF,TGTGCCAGCTCACCACAGTCAGGGGCGAATGAGCAGTTCTTC
TRBJ2-4,few,.,TRBV3-1,CASSHIDGAKNIQYF,TGTGCCAGCAGCCACATAGACGGGGCCAAAAACATTCAGTACTTC
TRBJ2-4,once,.,TRBV27,CASRDGGAKNIQYF,TGTGCCAGCAGGGACGGAGGAGCCAAAAACATTCAGTACTTC
TRBJ2-1,few,.,TRBV5-1,CASSLIGYEQFF,TGCGCCAGCAGCTTGATCGGGTATGAGCAGTTCTTC
TRBJ2-3,few,TRBD1,TRBV7-2,CASSIGQGATDTQYF,TGTGCCAGCAGCATCGGACAGGGGGCCACAGATACGCAGTATTTT
TRBJ1-1,.,TRBD1,TRBV5-1,CASSDSGGNTEAFF,TGCGCCAGCAGCGACTCAGGGGGGAACACTGAAGCTTTCTTT
TRBJ2-1,.,TRBD2,TRBV6-5,CATKRPGGALVEQFF,TGTGCCACCAAACGGCCCGGGGGGGCCTTGGTTGAGCAGTTCTTC
TRBJ1-4,few,TRBD1,TRBV19,CASRDRDWSEKLFF,TGTGCCAGCCGGGACAGAGATTGGAGTGAAAAACTGTTTTTT
TRBJ1-5,.,.,TRBV7-2,CASSSPGRNQPQHF,TGTGCCAGCAGCTCCCCGGGACGCAATCAGCCCCAGCATTTT
TRBJ1-6,.,TRBD1,TRBV28,CATRGQRHSPLHF,TGTGCCACCCGGGGACAGAGGCATTCACCCCTCCACTTT
TRBJ1-2,.,.,TRBV12-3/TRBV12-4,CASSPSGVIYGYTF,TGTGCCAGCAGTCCAAGCGGAGTAATCTATGGCTACACCTTC
TRBJ2-7,.,.,TRBV10-3,CAIRELGKQYEQYF,TGTGCCATCAGGGAGTTAGGGAAACAATACGAGCAGTACTTC
TRBJ2-3,few,.,TRBV5-1,CASSLFGYTDTQYF,TGCGCCAGCAGCTTGTTCGGGTACACAGATACGCAGTATTTT
TRBJ2-5,.,TRBD2,TRBV7-8,CASSLSRTSGEAQYF,TGTGCCAGCAGCTTATCGAGGACTAGCGGGGAGGCCCAGTACTTC
TRBJ1-2,few,.,TRBV7-6,CASSLKATGRDYGYTF,TGTGCCAGCAGCTTAAAAGCGACAGGTCGCGACTATGGCTACACCTTC
TRBJ2-2,.,TRBD1,TRBV7-8,CASSSGQGTTPRGELFF,TGTGCCAGCAGCTCGGGACAGGGGACAACGCCTCGGGGGGAGCTGTTTTTT
TRBJ1-1,.,.,TRBV24-1,CATSRTGTTEAFF,TGTGCCACCAGTCGTACAGGGACCACTGAAGCTTTCTTT
TRBJ1-6,.,.,TRBV7-2,CASSPGANSPLHF,TGTGCCAGCAGCCCAGGGGCCAATTCACCCCTCCACTTT
TRBJ2-5,few,.,TRBV5-1,CASSLGPTPQETQYF,TGCGCCAGCAGCTTGGGGCCTACCCCCCAAGAGACCCAGTACTTC
TRBJ2-1,.,.,TRBV11-2,CASRYGDQYNEQFF,TGTGCCAGCAGGTACGGGGACCAGTACAATGAGCAGTTCTTC
TRBJ2-5,many,.,TRBV5-1,CASSPQGRVQETQYF,TGCGCCAGCAGCCCGCAAGGTCGGGTCCAAGAGACCCAGTACTTC
TRBJ1-4,few,.,TRBV24-1,CATSDLDEKLFF,TGTGCCACCAGTGATTTGGACGAAAAACTGTTTTTT
TRBJ1-6,.,.,TRBV4-3,CASSQVLSAYNSPLHF,TGCGCCAGCAGCCAAGTTTTGAGCGCCTATAATTCACCCCTCCACTTT
TRBJ2-5,few,TRBD2,TRBV5-1,CASTRLAGDQETQYF,TGCGCCAGCACAAGACTAGCGGGGGACCAAGAGACCCAGTACTTC
TRBJ2-5,.,TRBD2,TRBV6-5,CASSPAGKETQYF,TGTGCCAGCAGTCCAGCGGGGAAAGAGACCCAGTACTTC
TRBJ1-5,few,TRBD1,TRBV20-1,CSARDWGQGLNQPQHF,TGCAGTGCTAGAGACTGGGGACAGGGACTGAATCAGCCCCAGCATTTT
TRBJ2-1,many,TRBD2,TRBV5-4,CASRRTSGINNEQFF,TGTGCCAGCAGGCGGACTAGCGGAATAAACAATGAGCAGTTCTTC
TRBJ2-7,few,TRBD2,TRBV7-2,CASSFHGGAYEQYF,TGTGCCAGCAGCTTTCATGGGGGGGCCTACGAGCAGTACTTC
TRBJ2-3,.,TRBD2,TRBV4-2,CASSQLAGGPEGTQYF,TGTGCCAGCAGCCAGTTAGCGGGGGGGCCCGAAGGTACGCAGTATTTT
TRBJ2-1,.,.,TRBV20-1,CSVGRVRYNEQFF,TGCAGTGTTGGCAGGGTCCGCTACAATGAGCAGTTCTTC
TRBJ1-5,many,.,TRBV6-5,CASSYPGQPQHF,TGTGCCAGCAGCTACCCAGGTCAGCCCCAGCATTTT
TRBJ2-1,.,TRBD2,TRBV4-2,CASSQDTGGAYNEQFF,TGTGCCAGCAGCCAAGATACGGGGGGGGCCTACAATGAGCAGTTCTTC
TRBJ2-1,many,.,TRBV5-1,CASSPGLHSLYNEQFF,TGCGCCAGCAGCCCGGGACTCCACTCGTTGTACAATGAGCAGTTCTTC
TRBJ2-7,many,.,TRBV7-6,CASSSGLYEQYF,TGTGCCAGCAGTTCCGGACTGTACGAGCAGTACTTC
TRBJ2-5,few,.,TRBV5-1,CASSLTGRYAEETQYF,TGCGCCAGCAGCTTAACAGGGAGGTATGCGGAAGAGACCCAGTACTTC
TRBJ1-1,.,.,TRBV11-2,CASRQRGGEKNTEAFF,TGTGCCAGCAGACAGAGAGGGGGAGAGAAGAACACTGAAGCTTTCTTT
TRBJ1-2,few,TRBD1,TRBV6-2/TRBV6-3,CASTDRDYGYTF,TGTGCCAGCACGGACAGGGACTATGGCTACACCTTC
TRBJ1-4,.,TRBD1,TRBV20-1,CSARDFQGAGEKLFF,TGCAGTGCTAGAGATTTCCAGGGGGCTGGTGAAAAACTGTTTTTT